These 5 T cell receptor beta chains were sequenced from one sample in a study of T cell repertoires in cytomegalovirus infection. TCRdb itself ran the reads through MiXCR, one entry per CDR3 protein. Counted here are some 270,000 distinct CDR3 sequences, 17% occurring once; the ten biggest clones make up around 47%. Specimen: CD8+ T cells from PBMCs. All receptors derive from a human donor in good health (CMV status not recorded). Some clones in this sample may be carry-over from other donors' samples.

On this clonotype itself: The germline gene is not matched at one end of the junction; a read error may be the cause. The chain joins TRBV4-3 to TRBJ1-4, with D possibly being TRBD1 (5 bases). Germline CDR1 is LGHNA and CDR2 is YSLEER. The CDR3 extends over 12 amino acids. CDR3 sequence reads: CASSQDGGVRVF. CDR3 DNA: TGCGCCAGCAGCCAAGATGGAGGGGTACGGGTTTTT.

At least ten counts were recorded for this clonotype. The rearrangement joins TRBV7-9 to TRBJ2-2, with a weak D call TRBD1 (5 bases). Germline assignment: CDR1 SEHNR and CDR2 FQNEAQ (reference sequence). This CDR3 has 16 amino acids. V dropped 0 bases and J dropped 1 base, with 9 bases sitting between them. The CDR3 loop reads CASSLAQGVNTGELFF. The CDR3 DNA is TGTGCCAGCAGCTTAGCCCAAGGGGTGAACACCGGGGAGCTGTTTTTT.

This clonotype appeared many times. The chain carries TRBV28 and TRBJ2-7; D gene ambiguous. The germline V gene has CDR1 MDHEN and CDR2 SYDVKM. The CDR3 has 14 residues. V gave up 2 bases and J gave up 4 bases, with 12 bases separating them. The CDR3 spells CASSLSYSPYEQYF. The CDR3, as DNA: TGTGCCAGCAGTTTAAGCTACAGCCCTTACGAGCAGTACTTC.

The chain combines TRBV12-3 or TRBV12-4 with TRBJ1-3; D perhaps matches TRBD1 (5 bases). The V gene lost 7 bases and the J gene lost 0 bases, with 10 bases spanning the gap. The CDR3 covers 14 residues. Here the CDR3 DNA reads TGTGCCAGCACCCGAAGGGGCTCTGGAAACACCATATATTTT. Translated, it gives CASTRRGSGNTIYF.

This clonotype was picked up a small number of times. The chain's CDR3 is CASSSTGKVEQYF. The CDR3 bases are TGTGCCAGCAGCTCGACAGGGAAAGTCGAGCAGTACTTC. The genes are TRBV5-6 and TRBJ2-7; TRBD1 matches 7 bases. V dropped 3 bases and J dropped 6; count of bases not matched to a gene: 6. Germline V gene lookup returns CDR1 SGHDT and CDR2 YYEEEE. This CDR3 region has 13 residues.